This TCR beta chain is from a study of beta chain features in type 1 diabetes. Expressed TCRB transcripts were sequenced because the entire RNA isolate underwent reverse transcription. Sequencing was performed with immunoSEQ multiplex PCR; in TCRdb, only in-frame clones are kept and a portion is missing. The sample includes approximately 100,000 clones, roughly 43% seen only once; the top ten take around 0.07%. The junction had 2 bases not matched to a gene; V was cut back by 3 bases and J by 5 bases. There are 13 residues in the CDR3. Germline V gene lookup returns CDR1 MDHEN and CDR2 SYDVKM. Sequencing used stem cell memory CD4+ T cells from blood. The rearrangement uses TRBV28 and TRBJ1-2; 8 bases match TRBD1. The clonotype comes from a woman between 18 and 29 years old in good health. This CDR3 reads CASSFTGGYGYTF. The CDR3 nucleotides read TGTGCCAGCAGTTTCACAGGGGGTTATGGCTACACCTTC.